This TCR beta chain appears in the sequencing data of a study of beta chain features in type 1 diabetes. Study as a whole: Patient and healthy donor groups were alike in age, gender and cell yields. Study-level points and caveats: Across all four CD4+ subsets, people with type 1 diabetes showed modestly shorter TCRB CDR3s. Although PCR might favor shorter templates, it would do so equally in patients and controls.

Trimming took off 8 bases at V and 7 bases at J, with 20 bases between the two ends. From germline, CDR1 is SEHNR and CDR2 FQNEAQ (reference sequence). This CDR3 comprises 15 residues. What was sequenced were expressed TCRB transcripts, since all of the isolated RNA had been reverse transcribed. The table came from immunoSEQ multiplex PCR; TCRdb's copy has only in-frame clones and leaves some out. The sample shows about 47,000 clones, roughly 40% of them seen only once. Regarding this clone: The antigen remains undetermined.

Sorting of CD4+ naive, central memory, regulatory and stem cell-like memory cells was performed via CD45RO/CCR7/CD25/CD127/CD95/CD27. The chain has TRBV7-9 and TRBJ2-2; tentative D call: TRBD2 (6 bases). This sequence was found in a young man with type 1 diabetes. The specimen was stem cell memory CD4+ T cells from blood. DNA for the CDR3: TGTGCCAGCCAACCCAGACTAGGGAGGAGCGGGGAGCTGTTTTTT. Protein sequence: CASQPRLGRSGELFF. The whole variable domain, filled in from reference TRBV7-9 and TRBJ2-2, reads DTGVSQNPRHKITKRGQNVTFRCDPISEHNRLYWYRQTLGQGPEFLTYFQNEAQLEKSRLLSDRFSAERPKGSFSTLEIQRTEQGDSAMYLCASQPRLGRSGELFFGEGSRLTVL.